This is a list of T cell receptor beta chains from one sample in a study of T-cell memory formation after mild COVID-19. TCRdb independently ran MiXCR on the 5' RACE reads; one entry per CDR3 protein. Of about 470,000 distinct CDR3 sequences in the sample, about 23% were seen once. Sequencing input: PBMCs or a T cell subset sorted from them (not recorded which). The receptor set was obtained from an adult woman who had mild COVID-19 (a few samples of this study predate the infection). Cell type and time point are not known. CDR3s include the opening cysteine and the closing phenylalanine or tryptophan. The D gene is left open where the match is weak. Expanded clones are given a class, and other clones once, few, many or no size at all.

D	size	J	V	DNA	CDR3
-	-	TRBJ1-5	TRBV14	TGTGCCAGCAGCCCCGGACAAGACCAGCCCCAGCATTTT	CASSPGQDQPQHF
-	few	TRBJ1-3	TRBV18	TGTGCCAGCTCACCACCGGTCGGGAGCTCTGGAAACACCATATATTTT	CASSPPVGSSGNTIYF
TRBD2	-	TRBJ2-1	TRBV24-1	TGTGCCACCAGTGATTTCGCTAGCGGGAGCTATGAGCAGTTCTTC	CATSDFASGSYEQFF
-	-	TRBJ2-7	TRBV4-2	TGTGCCAGCAGCCAAGAATCGGACGGAGGGTACCCCTACGAGCAGTACTTC	CASSQESDGGYPYEQYF
-	once	TRBJ1-2	TRBV4-2	TGTGCCAGCAGCCCCATTGGGGGCGACAGGCCCTATGGCTACACCTTC	CASSPIGGDRPYGYTF
-	-	TRBJ2-3	TRBV7-3	TGTGCCAGCAGTCGCCTGCGGGATACGCAGTATTTT	CASSRLRDTQYF
-	few	TRBJ2-3	TRBV19	TGTGCCAGTAGTATTAGGGGGAGTTTCACAGATACGCAGTATTTT	CASSIRGSFTDTQYF
-	-	TRBJ2-1	TRBV14	TGTGCCAGCAGCCTACGGGACCAAGTCTTCAATGAGCAGTTCTTC	CASSLRDQVFNEQFF
TRBD1	-	TRBJ1-1	TRBV14	TGTGCCAGCAGCCAACTCACAGGGGTATCGGGAACTGAAGCTTTCTTT	CASSQLTGVSGTEAFF
TRBD1	-	TRBJ2-2	TRBV11-1	TGTGCCAGCGCCGGGACAGCCAACACCGGGGAGCTGTTTTTT	CASAGTANTGELFF
-	-	TRBJ2-5	TRBV20-1	TGCAGTGCTAGAGATCTGGGCGGGGTGGGCCAAGAGACCCAGTACTTC	CSARDLGGVGQETQYF
-	few	TRBJ1-1	TRBV10-3	TGTGCCGGGCAAAGTCACTTGGACACTGAAGCTTTCTTT	CAGQSHLDTEAFF
-	-	TRBJ2-7	TRBV7-2	TGTGCCAGCAGCTTAGGCGGAGTCTACTACGAGCAGTACTTC	CASSLGGVYYEQYF
-	-	TRBJ1-2	TRBV6-6	TGTGCCAGCACCACGGGACACCCGGGGGATGGCTACACCTTC	CASTTGHPGDGYTF
TRBD2	few	TRBJ2-7	TRBV20-1	TGCAGTGCTTATAGACTAGCGGGGGAAAACGAGCAGTACTTC	CSAYRLAGENEQYF
TRBD1	-	TRBJ2-5	TRBV5-1	TGCGCCAGCAGCTTGGTTCCGGGGACAGGGAGTGTAGAGACCCAGTACTTC	CASSLVPGTGSVETQYF
TRBD1	few	TRBJ2-7	TRBV7-6	TGTGCCAGCAGCTTAGGGGACAGCGCAACCTACGAGCAGTACTTC	CASSLGDSATYEQYF
TRBD2	-	TRBJ2-1	TRBV6-2/TRBV6-3	TGTGCCAGCAGTTCCCCTCTAGCGGGGTCATACAATGAGCAGTTCTTC	CASSSPLAGSYNEQFF
-	many	TRBJ2-7	TRBV7-2	TGTGCCAGCAGCCCCCAAGCGGAAACAGCCTACGAGCAGTACTTC	CASSPQAETAYEQYF
-	-	TRBJ1-1	TRBV6-6	TGTGCCAGCAGTTACCTCGGCAGGGGCACTGAAGCTTTCTTT	CASSYLGRGTEAFF
-	few	TRBJ2-7	TRBV4-2	TGTGCCAGCAGCCAAGAAAGGGGGAGCGGTTCCTACGAGCAGTACTTC	CASSQERGSGSYEQYF
TRBD2	few	TRBJ2-5	TRBV11-2	TGTGCCAGCAGCTTAGACCCTGAGGGTAGCGGGGTTTACCAAGAGACCCAGTACTTC	CASSLDPEGSGVYQETQYF
-	-	TRBJ1-2	TRBV6-1	TGTGCCAGCAGTGACGACAGTCTACGTTACACCTTC	CASSDDSLRYTF
-	-	TRBJ2-1	TRBV12-3/TRBV12-4	TGTGCCAGCAGGAGGAGAGATGAGCAGTTCTTC	CASRRRDEQFF
-	many	TRBJ2-5	TRBV23-1	TGCGCCAGCAGACTCGGAGAGACCCAGTACTTC	CASRLGETQYF
TRBD2	-	TRBJ2-5	TRBV5-1	TGCGCCAGCAGCCGTTCTGTAGCGGGTCAGGGGACCCAGTACTTC	CASSRSVAGQGTQYF
-	many	TRBJ2-6	TRBV5-1	TGCGCCAGCAGCCCTAGACAGAGCTCTGGGGCCAACGTCCTGACTTTC	CASSPRQSSGANVLTF
TRBD1	few	TRBJ1-2	TRBV18	TGTGCCAGCTCACCAGTACAGGGGTTTAACTATGGCTACACCTTC	CASSPVQGFNYGYTF
-	-	TRBJ1-2	TRBV7-2	TGTGCCAGCAGCATTCGGTTTGGGGGCTACACCTTC	CASSIRFGGYTF
-	-	TRBJ2-5	TRBV3-1	TGTGCCAGCAGCCAAGATATGAGGAAGGAGGAGACCCAGTACTTC	CASSQDMRKEETQYF
-	few	TRBJ1-1	TRBV7-6	TGTGCCAGCAGCTTAGACGATCGGGGGCTTGACACTGAAGCTTTCTTT	CASSLDDRGLDTEAFF
TRBD1	few	TRBJ2-1	TRBV29-1	TGCAGCGTTGAAACGGGACAGGGATTGTTTGAGCAGTTCTTC	CSVETGQGLFEQFF
-	few	TRBJ2-3	TRBV7-9	TGTGCCAGCAGCCCTCCTGGTGGGGCCAGGACGCAGTATTTT	CASSPPGGARTQYF
-	-	TRBJ2-3	TRBV6-5	TGTGCCAGCAGTAATCTGGGGGACACAGATACGCAGTATTTT	CASSNLGDTDTQYF
TRBD1	few	TRBJ2-1	TRBV7-9	TGTGCCAGCAGCCGACAGGGTTTGGGTGAGCAGTTCTTC	CASSRQGLGEQFF
TRBD1	once	TRBJ1-2	TRBV30	TGTGCCTGGAGGGAAACCCCGACCGACAGGGAAGCTAACTATGGCTACACCTTC	CAWRETPTDREANYGYTF
-	-	TRBJ2-3	TRBV12-3/TRBV12-4	TGTGCCAGCAGTTTGGACAGTATCCAGTCAGATACGCAGTATTTT	CASSLDSIQSDTQYF